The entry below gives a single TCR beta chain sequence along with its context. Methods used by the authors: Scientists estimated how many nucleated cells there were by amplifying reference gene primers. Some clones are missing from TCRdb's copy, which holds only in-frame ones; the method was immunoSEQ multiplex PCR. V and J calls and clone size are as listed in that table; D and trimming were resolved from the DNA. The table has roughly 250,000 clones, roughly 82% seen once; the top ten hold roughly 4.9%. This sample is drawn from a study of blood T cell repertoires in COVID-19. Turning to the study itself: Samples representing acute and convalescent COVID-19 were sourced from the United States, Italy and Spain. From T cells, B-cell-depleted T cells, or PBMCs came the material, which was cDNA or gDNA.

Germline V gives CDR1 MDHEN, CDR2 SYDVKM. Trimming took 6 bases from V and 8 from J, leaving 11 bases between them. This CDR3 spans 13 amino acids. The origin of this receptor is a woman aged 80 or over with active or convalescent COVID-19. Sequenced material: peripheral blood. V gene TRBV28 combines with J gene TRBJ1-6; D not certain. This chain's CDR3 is CASRGPEDSPLHF. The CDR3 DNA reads TGTGCCAGCAGAGGCCCAGAGGATTCACCCCTCCACTTT.